This paragraph covers one T cell receptor (beta chain) sequence. The antigen is unknown. Generated by immunoSEQ multiplex PCR, the TCRdb table keeps only in-frame clones and is missing some. Altogether fewer than 3 million clones are present, under 95% being singletons, with the ten largest covering 0.3% to 0.4%. CDR1 LNHDA and CDR2 SQIVND come from the germline V gene (reference sequence). The CDR3 covers 13 residues. With 4 bases removed from V and 5 bases from J, the gap between germline ends came to 11 bases. This sample stems from a study of shared clonotypes between healthy human individuals. The investigators split CD4+ cells into a CD45RA+ naive subset and a CD45RA-negative memory subset. Study outcomes and limitations: Larger richness was generally estimated for naive than memory subsets.

This chain connects TRBV19 to TRBJ1-2, with D hard to call. The sample consisted of naive CD4+ T cells from PBMCs. Subset meaning: CD45RA+ positively selected. The sequence was collected from a man between 18 and 35 years old in good health. Some clones in this sample may be carry-over from other donors' samples. The CDR3 DNA follows: TGTGCCAGTAGTAATGGCATCGGATATGGCTACACCTTC. Protein: CASSNGIGYGYTF.